The 29 T cell receptor beta chains below all came from one sample that was sequenced in a study of preoperative IRX-2 immunotherapy in early breast cancer. Profiling relied on immunoSEQ multiplex PCR, and the TCRdb table lists in-frame clones only, not all of them. The data show some 29,000 clones, around 90% seen once. As for treatment: preoperative locoregional IRX-2 cytokine immunotherapy. The sample was acquired from a patient treated with IRX-2 immunotherapy. These receptors all stem from a human donor with breast cancer.

V usage is TRBV29-1 and J usage is TRBJ1-5; a possible D gene is TRBD1 (6 bases). The ends were cut back, 4 bases at V and 7 bases at J, with 14 bases in the middle. The CDR3 covers 13 residues. Looked up from germline, CDR1 is SQVTM and CDR2 is ANQGSEA. CDR3 protein: CSVGEGDEQPQHF. DNA for the CDR3: TGCAGCGTTGGGGAGGGGGACGAGCAGCCCCAGCATTTT.

The chain employs TRBV27 and TRBJ2-7; D is undetermined. V was trimmed by 3 bases and J by 4 bases, leaving 4 bases between them. CDR1 is MNHEY and CDR2 is SMNVEV in the germline V gene (reference sequence). The CDR3 has 11 amino acids. The CDR3 reads CASSFYYEQYF. The DNA for the CDR3 is TGTGCCAGCAGTTTCTATTACGAGCAGTACTTC.

The chain is built from TRBV5-6 and TRBJ2-7; D not certain. This CDR3 is 14 amino acids long. Trimming shortened V by 2 bases and J by 3 bases, and 12 bases separated the two germline ends. Germline CDR1 is SGHDT and CDR2 is YYEEEE. CDR3 nucleotides: TGTGCCAGCAGCTTTATTATAAACAGCTACGAGCAGTACTTC. It codes for CASSFIINSYEQYF.

The CDR3 spells CASSFSGQGYTGELFF. DNA of the CDR3: TGCGCCAGCAGCTTTTCGGGACAGGGTTATACCGGGGAGCTGTTTTTT. This chain uses TRBV5-1 with TRBJ2-2; 9 bases line up with TRBD1. The V gene's germline CDR1 is SGHRS and CDR2 YFSETQ. After removal of 2 bases from V and 5 bases from J, the junction contained 7 bases not matched to a gene. The length of the CDR3 is 16 residues.

This clone was found a few times. The CDR3 sequence: CASRDSGSYNEQFF. In DNA form, the CDR3 reads TGTGCCAGTAGGGATAGCGGGAGTTACAATGAGCAGTTCTTC. V usage is TRBV19 and J usage is TRBJ2-1; 9 bases match TRBD2. The V and J ends lost 6 bases and 4 bases, in that order; junction bases with no gene match: 4. Germline V gives CDR1 LNHDA, CDR2 SQIVND (reference sequence). This CDR3 region has 14 residues.

The V and J genes are TRBV7-9 and TRBJ2-3; 8 bases line up with TRBD1. V lost 5 bases, J lost 2 bases, and 9 bases stayed unmatched. The CDR3 contains 16 residues. Germline-derived CDR1 and CDR2 are SEHNR and FQNEAQ (reference sequence). In nucleotides, the CDR3 is TGTGCCAGCAGCCCGCGGGACAGGACCTACACAGATACGCAGTATTTT. Protein product: CASSPRDRTYTDTQYF.

The chain carries TRBV25-1 and TRBJ2-1, with TRBD1 identical over 9 bases. Germline V lookup: CDR1 MGHDK, CDR2 SYGVNS. The ends lost 1 base at V and 3 bases at J; junction bases unmatched: 10. The CDR3 totals 18 residues. The CDR3 sequence is CASSESTGGGSRYNEQFF. The CDR3 region has the DNA TGTGCCAGCAGTGAATCTACAGGGGGCGGGAGCCGCTACAATGAGCAGTTCTTC.

This clone was counted between two and nine times. The genes are TRBV5-1 and TRBJ1-3; D is uncertain. This CDR3 has 16 residues. The V end lost 0 bases, the J end lost 0 bases, and 10 bases lay between the germline ends. CDR1 is SGHRS, CDR2 YFSETQ, per germline. The CDR3 region has the DNA TGCGCCAGCAGCTTGGGTATTCAGACCTCTGGAAACACCATATATTTT. Amino acid sequence: CASSLGIQTSGNTIYF.

The rearrangement joins TRBV15 to TRBJ2-3; a weak D match, TRBD1 (8 bases). The CDR3 loop spans 15 amino acids. Germline V lookup: CDR1 LNHNV, CDR2 YYDKDF (reference sequence). V lost 3 bases and J lost 3, with 13 bases in between. CDR3 sequence: CATSRDREGTDTQYF. The CDR3 coding sequence is TGTGCCACCAGCAGGGACAGGGAGGGTACAGATACGCAGTATTTT.

The V and J genes are TRBV5-1 and TRBJ2-7, with TRBD2 identical over 9 bases. The CDR3 contains 13 residues. In germline, CDR1 is SGHRS, CDR2 YFSETQ. Trimming at V came to 4 bases and at J to 2 bases, leaving 1 base not matched to a gene. The CDR3 nucleotides are TGCGCCAGCAGCCCTAGCGGGACCTACGAGCAGTACTTC. Translation gives CASSPSGTYEQYF.

The sample holds a few counts of this clone. The chain has TRBV7-2 and TRBJ2-1, with 9 nucleotides matching TRBD2. The CDR3 sequence is 14 residues long. With V trimmed by 4 bases and J by 4 bases, 2 bases remained unmatched. Germline assignment: CDR1 SGHTA and CDR2 FQGNSA. The CDR3 here is CASSWTSDYNEQFF. The CDR3 bases are TGTGCCAGCAGCTGGACTAGCGATTACAATGAGCAGTTCTTC.

The table lists this clone with a few counts. This chain links TRBV28 with TRBJ2-2; the D is unclear. CDR3 length: 13 residues. Per the germline V gene, CDR1 is MDHEN and CDR2 is SYDVKM. The V gene lost 3 bases and the J gene lost 4 bases, with 6 bases spanning the gap. The chain's CDR3 is CASSFTVTGELFF. The DNA for the CDR3 is TGTGCCAGCAGTTTCACGGTCACCGGGGAGCTGTTTTTT.

As to this clone: The junction departs from germline at one end; a sequencing error may be responsible. The chain links TRBV11-2 to TRBJ1-6; D uncertain. The CDR3 length is 12 residues. Germline CDR1 and CDR2: SGHAT and FQNNGV. The CDR3 DNA reads as TGTGCCAGCAGCTTAGATGATTCGCCCCTCCACTTT. This sequence encodes CASSLDDSPLHF.

V is TRBV6-4 and J is TRBJ2-1; 8 nucleotides agree with TRBD2. The V gene's germline CDR1 is MRHNA and CDR2 SNTAGT. This CDR3 is built from 16 residues. The J segment lost 0 bases and the V segment lost 0 bases, leaving 1 base of the junction unmatched. CDR3 loop: CASSDSSGSSYNEQFF. CDR3 DNA sequence: TGTGCCAGCAGTGACTCGAGCGGGAGCTCCTACAATGAGCAGTTCTTC.

The chain carries TRBV10-1 and TRBJ2-5; 7 positions agree with TRBD1. Germline V gene lookup returns CDR1 WNHNN and CDR2 SYGVQD (reference sequence). The CDR3 runs to 16 residues. The V segment lost 0 bases and the J segment 8 bases; nucleotides outside the gene matches: 12. The CDR3 reads CASSESRGGGFATQYF. DNA of the CDR3: TGCGCCAGCAGTGAGTCTCGAGGGGGCGGGTTTGCCACCCAGTACTTC.

The chain recombines TRBV18 with TRBJ1-6; D unresolved. V dropped 2 bases and J dropped 8 bases, with 16 bases sitting between them. The CDR3 loop spans 16 amino acids. Germline V lookup: CDR1 KGHSH, CDR2 LQKENI. CDR3 bases: TGTGCCAGCTCACCATACGGATTCCCAAGAGATTCACCCCTCCACTTT. Protein sequence: CASSPYGFPRDSPLHF.

The chain couples TRBV19 to TRBJ2-7, with 7 bases fitting TRBD1. V was pared by 1 base and J by 2 bases, with 2 bases of the junction left unmatched. Germline lookup yields CDR1 LNHDA and CDR2 SQIVND (reference sequence). The CDR3 has 14 amino acids. CDR3 sequence reads: CASSIGDSPYEQYF. CDR3 nucleotide sequence: TGTGCCAGTAGTATAGGGGACAGCCCCTACGAGCAGTACTTC.

The chain has TRBV5-1 and TRBJ2-6; D gene ambiguous. This CDR3 is 18 amino acids long. Germline lookup yields CDR1 SGHRS and CDR2 YFSETQ. The V gene lost 0 bases and the J gene lost 2 bases, with 15 bases spanning the gap. CDR3 nucleotides: TGCGCCAGCAGCTTGGACAACGGTATGGGTACTGGGGCCAACGTCCTGACTTTC. Its protein is CASSLDNGMGTGANVLTF. The entire variable domain, with the rest obtained from reference TRBV5-1 and TRBJ2-6, is as follows: KAGVTQTPRYLIKTRGQQVTLSCSPISGHRSVSWYQQTPGQGLQFLFEYFSETQRNKGNFPGRFSGRQFSNSRSEMNVSTLELGDSALYLCASSLDNGMGTGANVLTFGAGSRLTVL.

This sequence joins TRBV5-5 and TRBJ2-7; TRBD2 aligns across 11 bases. This CDR3 spans 15 amino acids. Losses at the gene ends were 0 bases for V and 4 bases for J; bases not matched to a gene: 3. Germline-derived CDR1 and CDR2 are SGHKS and YYEKEE (reference sequence). The CDR3 loop reads CASSLAGTSGYEQYF. The DNA for the CDR3 is TGTGCCAGCAGCTTGGCCGGGACTAGCGGTTACGAGCAGTACTTC.

The rearrangement uses TRBV29-1 and TRBJ2-5; TRBD1 or TRBD2 may be the D gene (5 bases each). Germline V gives CDR1 SQVTM, CDR2 ANQGSEA. Trimming took off 3 bases at V and 13 bases at J, with 18 bases between the two ends. The CDR3 spans 12 residues. CDR3 DNA: TGCAGCGTTGACCGCCCCGAGGGGTTCCGGTACTTC. Translation: CSVDRPEGFRYF.

This chain connects TRBV2 to TRBJ1-3; the match to TRBD1 covers 11 bases. The germline gives CDR1 SNHLY, CDR2 FYNNEI. Germline trimming cut 6 bases from V and 3 bases from J; bases unmatched to any gene: 19. The CDR3 has 20 residues. CDR3 coding DNA: TGTGCCAGCAGAGCCGTTGGATATCCGGGACAGGGGGAGTTTGGAAACACCATATATTTT. This codes for CASRAVGYPGQGEFGNTIYF. The whole variable domain, filled in from reference TRBV2 and TRBJ1-3, reads EPEVTQTPSHQVTQMGQEVILRCVPISNHLYFYWYRQILGQKVEFLVSFYNNEISEKSEIFDDQFSVERPDGSNFTLKIRSTKLEDSAMYFCASRAVGYPGQGEFGNTIYFGEGSWLTVV.

The chain employs TRBV4-3 and TRBJ2-5; 10 bases are shared with TRBD1. The CDR3 is made up of 16 amino acids. Germline trimming cut 2 bases from V and 1 base from J; bases unmatched to any gene: 4. Germline V gene sequence: CDR1 LGHNA, CDR2 YSLEER. CDR3 loop: CASSQNRQGAQETQYF. The CDR3 DNA sequence: TGCGCCAGCAGCCAAAACCGACAGGGGGCCCAAGAGACCCAGTACTTC.

This clone appeared once. The chain uses TRBV19 and TRBJ1-5, with 8 bases that match TRBD1. Germline CDR1 is LNHDA and CDR2 is SQIVND (reference sequence). J gave up 7 bases and V 9 bases, and 8 bases lay outside the gene matches. The length of the CDR3 is 13 residues. In DNA form, the CDR3 reads TGTGCCAGCCTACAGGGGGTCAACCAGCCCCAGCATTTT. This codes for CASLQGVNQPQHF.

This clone turned up a few times. This chain's CDR3 is CASSPGTAGSPLHF. The CDR3 DNA sequence: TGTGCCAGCTCACCAGGGACGGCGGGTTCGCCCCTCCACTTT. The chain combines TRBV18 with TRBJ1-6, with D perhaps TRBD1 (5 bases). CDR1 and CDR2 (germline): KGHSH, LQKENI. The V end lost 2 bases, the J end lost 13 bases, and 15 bases lay between the germline ends. The CDR3 covers 14 residues.

The V gene is TRBV6-5, the J gene TRBJ2-7, with a possible D match to TRBD1 (7 bases). Trimming left V 6 bases short and J 0 bases short, with 15 bases between. Germline CDR1 and CDR2: MNHEY and SVGAGI. The CDR3 sequence is 15 residues long. For the CDR3, the DNA is TGTGCCAGCAGAGTTAACAGGGGACTCTCCTACGAGCAGTACTTC. Residues: CASRVNRGLSYEQYF.

This clone showed up just a few times. This chain's CDR3 is CASREGQGVTDTQYF. CDR3 sequence (DNA): TGTGCCAGCAGAGAGGGACAGGGGGTCACAGATACGCAGTATTTT. This chain joins TRBV6-1 and TRBJ2-3, with TRBD1 matching 11 bases. The V gene's germline CDR1 is MNHNS and CDR2 SASEGT. Trimming at V came to 6 bases and at J to 2 bases, leaving 4 bases not matched to a gene. This CDR3 is 15 amino acids long.

The chain couples TRBV14 to TRBJ1-2; D not resolved. The germline V and J ends were trimmed by 6 bases and 2 bases, with 13 bases remaining between them. The CDR3 contains 14 residues. CDR1 is SGHDN and CDR2 is FVKESK in the germline V gene. The chain's CDR3 is CASSPGPANYGYTF. CDR3 DNA sequence: TGTGCCAGCAGTCCCGGACCCGCAAACTATGGCTACACCTTC.

The rearrangement links TRBV7-2 to TRBJ1-1; no reliable D call. Germline-derived CDR1 and CDR2 are SGHTA and FQGNSA. The V gene lost 0 bases and the J gene lost 1 base, with 3 bases spanning the gap. CDR3 length equals 13 residues. Here the CDR3 reads CASSLARNTEAFF. In DNA, the CDR3 is TGTGCCAGCAGCTTAGCCAGGAACACTGAAGCTTTCTTT.

In its sample, this clone was seen a few times. This chain uses TRBV5-6 with TRBJ2-1; D not resolved. CDR1 and CDR2 from the germline V gene are SGHDT and YYEEEE. The CDR3 extends over 16 amino acids. Trimming took off 5 bases at V and 0 bases at J, with 15 bases between the two ends. This CDR3 is CASSPRRLSSYNEQFF. The CDR3 DNA follows: TGTGCCAGCAGTCCTCGCAGGTTGAGCTCCTACAATGAGCAGTTCTTC.